The TCR beta chain under discussion was sequenced for a study of blood T cell repertoires in COVID-19. Participants were placed into cohorts based on the clinical history they reported. The study recruited exposed participants who had met a COVID-19 case within 2 weeks before entry. CDR1 is SEHNR and CDR2 is FQNEAQ in the germline V gene (reference sequence). Trimming took off 4 bases at V and 6 bases at J, with 15 bases between the two ends. The CDR3 extends over 14 amino acids. This clone was seen just once. The data were produced by immunoSEQ multiplex PCR, yet TCRdb's version contains in-frame clones alone and is incomplete. In the table there are 250,000 to 400,000 clones, 85% of which are singletons.

Sequencing used PBMCs or T cells enriched from blood (not recorded which). The chain has TRBV7-9 and TRBJ1-1; no definite D call. The origin of this receptor is a woman in her 30s who had been exposed to COVID-19. CDR3 amino acids: CASSSSWPSPEAFF. DNA for the CDR3: TGTGCCAGCAGCTCTAGCTGGCCATCCCCTGAAGCTTTCTTT.